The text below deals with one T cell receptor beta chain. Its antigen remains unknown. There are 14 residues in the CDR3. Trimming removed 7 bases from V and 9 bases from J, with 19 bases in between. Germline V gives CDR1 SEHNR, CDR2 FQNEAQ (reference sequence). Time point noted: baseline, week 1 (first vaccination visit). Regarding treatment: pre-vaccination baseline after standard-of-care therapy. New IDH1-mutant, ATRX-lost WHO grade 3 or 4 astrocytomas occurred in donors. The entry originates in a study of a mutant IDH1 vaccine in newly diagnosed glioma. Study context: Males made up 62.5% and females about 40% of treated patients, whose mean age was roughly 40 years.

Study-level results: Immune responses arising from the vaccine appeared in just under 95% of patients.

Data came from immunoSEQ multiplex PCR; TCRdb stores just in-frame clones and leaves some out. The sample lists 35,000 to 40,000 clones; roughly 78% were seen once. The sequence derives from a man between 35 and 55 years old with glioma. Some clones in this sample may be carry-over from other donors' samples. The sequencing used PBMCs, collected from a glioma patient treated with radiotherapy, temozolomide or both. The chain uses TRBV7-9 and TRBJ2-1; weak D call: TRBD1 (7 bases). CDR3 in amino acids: CASIQGGQGGEQFF. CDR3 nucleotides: TGTGCCAGCATCCAGGGGGGACAAGGGGGTGAGCAGTTCTTC. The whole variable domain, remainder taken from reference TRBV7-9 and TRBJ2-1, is DTGVSQNPRHKITKRGQNVTFRCDPISEHNRLYWYRQTLGQGPEFLTYFQNEAQLEKSRLLSDRFSAERPKGSFSTLEIQRTEQGDSAMYLCASIQGGQGGEQFFGPGTRLTVL.